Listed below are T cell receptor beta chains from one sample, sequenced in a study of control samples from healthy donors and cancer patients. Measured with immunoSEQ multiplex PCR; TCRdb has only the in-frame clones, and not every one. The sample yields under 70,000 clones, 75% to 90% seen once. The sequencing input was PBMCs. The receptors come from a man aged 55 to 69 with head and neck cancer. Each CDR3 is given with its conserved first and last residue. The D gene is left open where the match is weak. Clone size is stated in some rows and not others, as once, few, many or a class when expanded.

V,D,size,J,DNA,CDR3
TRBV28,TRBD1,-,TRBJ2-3,TGTGCCAGCAGTAGGGACAGGGTGAGAGATACGCAGTATTTT,CASSRDRVRDTQYF
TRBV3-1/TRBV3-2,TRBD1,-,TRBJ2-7,TGTGCCAGCAGCCGGGACAGGGAATACGAGCAGTACTTC,CASSRDREYEQYF
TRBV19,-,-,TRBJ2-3,TGTGCCAGTAGTGGCAGGGGCGTCCGGGTAGATACGCAGTATTTT,CASSGRGVRVDTQYF
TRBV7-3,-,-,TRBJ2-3,TGTGCCAGCAGCTTAAATCCCGGGACTCAGCAGTATTTT,CASSLNPGTQQYF
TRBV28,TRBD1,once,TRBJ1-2,TGTGCCAGCAGTTTAGGACAGGGGAGGCACTATGGCTACACCTTC,CASSLGQGRHYGYTF
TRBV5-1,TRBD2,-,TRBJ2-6,TGCGCCAGCAGCTACCCTCCGGGGGGAGGTACTTCTGGGGCCAACGTCCTGACTTTC,CASSYPPGGGTSGANVLTF
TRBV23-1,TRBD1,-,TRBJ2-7,TGCGCCAGCAGTCAAAGAGGGAACCGTCCGGGACAGGACCTCTCGAGCTCCTACGAGCAGTACTTC,CASSQRGNRPGQDLSSSYEQYF
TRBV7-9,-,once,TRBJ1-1,TGTGCCAGCAGCCCTACATCGAGGGACGGTGAAGCTTTCTTT,CASSPTSRDGEAFF
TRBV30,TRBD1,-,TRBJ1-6,TGTGCCTGGGCGAGGGGACAGGATAATTCACCCCTCCACTTT,CAWARGQDNSPLHF
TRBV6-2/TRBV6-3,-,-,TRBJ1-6,TGTGCCAGCACCCCTCAGGGTTTGTATAATTCACCCCTCCACTTT,CASTPQGLYNSPLHF
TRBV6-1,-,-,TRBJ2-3,TGTGCCAGCAGTGAATGGGGGGCGCGGGTTCCATCGCAGTATTTT,CASSEWGARVPSQYF
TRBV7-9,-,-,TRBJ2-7,TGTGCCAGCAGCTTAGCGCTCGGGGTCCCCTACGAGCAGTACTTC,CASSLALGVPYEQYF
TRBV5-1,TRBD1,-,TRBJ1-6,TGCGCCAGCAGCACCGACAGGGGGCAGGCATCACCCCTCCACTTT,CASSTDRGQASPLHF
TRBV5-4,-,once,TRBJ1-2,TGTGCCAGCAGCTCACCGCGGTCACAGGGAGGCTATGGCTACACCTTC,CASSSPRSQGGYGYTF
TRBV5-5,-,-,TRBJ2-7,TGTGCCAGCAGAGAAGGGTTGTTGACCTACGAGCAGTACTTC,CASREGLLTYEQYF
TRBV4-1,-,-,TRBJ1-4,TGCGCCAGCAGCCAAGAAGGAGGACAAGCTATTGAAAAACTGTTTTTT,CASSQEGGQAIEKLFF
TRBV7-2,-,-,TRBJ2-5,TGTGCCAGCAGCTTAAGCGCCAGACAAGAGACCCAGTACTTC,CASSLSARQETQYF
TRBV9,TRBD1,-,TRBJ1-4,TGTGCCAGCAGCCGACAGGGGATTCCGGAAAAACTGTTTTTT,CASSRQGIPEKLFF
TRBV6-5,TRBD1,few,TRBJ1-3,TGTGCCAGCAGTAGGGACAGGGACAAAAACACCATATATTTT,CASSRDRDKNTIYF
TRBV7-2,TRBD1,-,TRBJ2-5,TGTGCCAGCAGTTACAGGGGCGGGGAGACCCAGTACTTC,CASSYRGGETQYF
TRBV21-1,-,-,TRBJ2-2,TGTGCCAGCAGCAAAGTGGGTGGCAGGGGAGGAAACACCGGGGAGCTGTTTTTT,CASSKVGGRGGNTGELFF
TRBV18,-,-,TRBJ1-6,TGTGCCAGCTCACCAGGGGATGGGTCACCCCTCCACTTT,CASSPGDGSPLHF
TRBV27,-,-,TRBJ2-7,TGTGCCAGCAGTTCGCGAGTGGGGGCCTACGAGCAGTACTTC,CASSSRVGAYEQYF
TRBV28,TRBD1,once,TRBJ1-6,TGTGCCAGCAGTGTCGGGGACAGGGACTATTCACCCCTCCACTTT,CASSVGDRDYSPLHF
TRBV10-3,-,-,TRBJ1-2,TGTGCCATCAGTGAGTCAATAGGTAGAAAGGGTAGCTATGGCTACACCTTC,CAISESIGRKGSYGYTF
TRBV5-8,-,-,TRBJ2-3,TGTGCCAGCAGCTTTCCGACTGCCCGCACAGATACGCAGTATTTT,CASSFPTARTDTQYF
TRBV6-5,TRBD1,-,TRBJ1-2,TGTGCCAGCAGTCGCCGACAGGGAGGATACTATGGCTACACCTTC,CASSRRQGGYYGYTF
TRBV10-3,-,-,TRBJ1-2,TGTGCCATCAATCCCGGGGCCCGGAGTGGCTACACCTTC,CAINPGARSGYTF
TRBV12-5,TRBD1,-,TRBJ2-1,TGTGCTAGTGGCACCGGACAGGGTAGTGAGCAGTTCTTC,CASGTGQGSEQFF
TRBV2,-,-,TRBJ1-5,TGTGCCAGCAGTGGGAACCCCAATCAGCCCCAGCATTTT,CASSGNPNQPQHF
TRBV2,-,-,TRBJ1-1,TGTGCCAGCAGTGAAGCCCCGAGGGGCGAAGCTTTCTTT,CASSEAPRGEAFF
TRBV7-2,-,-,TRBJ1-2,TGTGCCAGCCCCCGGGGTCACAGGGATCCGAAGGATGGCTACACCTTC,CASPRGHRDPKDGYTF
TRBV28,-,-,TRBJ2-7,TGTGCCAGCAGTGCGTTCTACGAGCAGTACTTC,CASSAFYEQYF
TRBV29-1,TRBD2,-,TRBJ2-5,TGCAGCGTTGATCCTGTGTTACTAGCGGAAGAGACCCAGTACTTC,CSVDPVLLAEETQYF
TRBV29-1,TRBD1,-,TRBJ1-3,TGCAGCGTTGAAGTGACAGGGGCTGGAAACACCATATATTTT,CSVEVTGAGNTIYF
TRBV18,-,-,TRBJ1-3,TGTGCCAGCTCACCACCAATAGGGACATCGGCAAGATCTGGAAACACCATATATTTT,CASSPPIGTSARSGNTIYF
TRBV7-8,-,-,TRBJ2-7,TGTGCCAGCAGCTCGGACAACTACGAGCAGTACTTC,CASSSDNYEQYF
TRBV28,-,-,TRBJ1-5,TGTGCCAGCAGTTTCCTCTTCCGAAGGGCAGGTTCGGGCAATCAGCCCCAGCATTTT,CASSFLFRRAGSGNQPQHF
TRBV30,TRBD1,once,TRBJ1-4,TGTGCCTGGAGTAGGACAGGGGGAGAAAAACTGTTTTTT,CAWSRTGGEKLFF
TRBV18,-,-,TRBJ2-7,TGTGCCAGCTCACCCGAACTATCTTACGAGCAGTACTTC,CASSPELSYEQYF
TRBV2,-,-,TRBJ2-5,TGTGCCAGCAGCATACAAGAGACCCAGTACTTC,CASSIQETQYF